Listed below are T cell receptor beta chains from one sample, sequenced in a study of OX40 agonist ivuxolimab in advanced cancers. Clones were read by immunoSEQ multiplex PCR, and TCRdb kept only the in-frame ones, dropping some. The repertoire has 55,000 to 75,000 clones, roughly 85% of them found once; the top ten carry approximately 0.73%. Sequenced here: CD4+ or CD8+ T cells sorted from blood, sampled in a trial of the OX40 agonist ivuxolimab. The receptors stem from an adult with an advanced solid tumor such as melanoma, head and neck, liver or kidney cancer. Each CDR3 is given with its conserved first and last residue. The order of the fields is D gene, CDR3 length, J gene, V gene, clone size, CDR3 protein, CDR3 DNA. D genes are given only for firm matches. Size is omitted from some rows. Given values are once, few, many or a class for expanded clones.

TRBD2,15,TRBJ2-1,TRBV28,once,CASSPTSGSHNEQFF,TGTGCCAGCAGTCCGACTAGCGGGAGTCACAATGAGCAGTTCTTC
TRBD2,18,TRBJ2-2,TRBV7-2,once,CASSLRGLGLAYTGELFF,TGTGCCAGCAGCTTAAGGGGCTTGGGACTAGCGTACACCGGGGAGCTGTTTTTT
-,13,TRBJ2-2,TRBV30,once,CAWRPGTTGELFF,TGTGCCTGGCGACCCGGGACAACCGGGGAGCTGTTTTTT
TRBD2,16,TRBJ2-1,TRBV4-3,-,CASSQVRTSGGDEQFF,TGCGCCAGCAGCCAAGTACGAACTAGCGGGGGCGATGAGCAGTTCTTC
-,14,TRBJ2-3,TRBV12-5,-,CASGYPYQGDTQYF,TGTGCTAGTGGTTACCCCTATCAGGGCGATACGCAGTATTTT
-,8,TRBJ1-2,TRBV20-1,-,CSPRGYTF,TGCAGTCCGCGGGGCTACACCTTC
TRBD2,16,TRBJ2-5,TRBV18,-,CASSPALAGVGETQYF,TGTGCCAGCTCACCCGCACTAGCGGGAGTCGGAGAGACCCAGTACTTC
TRBD1,14,TRBJ1-1,TRBV19,-,CASTLDRTNTEAFF,TGTGCCAGTACCCTGGACAGGACCAACACTGAAGCTTTCTTT
-,15,TRBJ1-1,TRBV6-6,-,CASLRLGSMNTEAFF,TGTGCCAGCCTCCGGTTAGGCAGCATGAACACTGAAGCTTTCTTT
-,14,TRBJ1-1,TRBV7-2,-,CASSLTHGATEAFF,TGTGCCAGCAGCTTAACCCACGGGGCGACTGAAGCTTTCTTT
TRBD2,15,TRBJ2-7,TRBV9,-,CASSVGGGRADEQYF,TGTGCCAGCAGCGTAGGAGGCGGGAGGGCGGACGAGCAGTACTTC
-,15,TRBJ1-2,TRBV5-1,-,CASSIAWDTAFGYTF,TGCGCCAGCAGCATAGCCTGGGACACCGCTTTTGGCTACACCTTC
-,14,TRBJ1-2,TRBV9,-,CASSPDSNNYGYTF,TGTGCCAGCAGTCCCGACAGCAATAACTATGGCTACACCTTC
TRBD1,15,TRBJ1-5,TRBV5-6,-,CASSLGGRWNQPQHF,TGTGCCAGCAGCTTAGGGGGCCGGTGGAATCAGCCCCAGCATTTT
-,11,TRBJ1-2,TRBV7-9,-,CASSFGGGYTF,TGTGCCAGCAGCTTCGGGGGTGGCTACACCTTC
-,15,TRBJ1-1,TRBV6-1,-,CASSESRRGGTEAFF,TGTGCCAGCAGTGAATCCAGACGCGGCGGCACTGAAGCTTTCTTT
TRBD2,15,TRBJ2-7,TRBV7-2,-,CASTPLGLAGNEQYF,TGTGCCAGCACCCCCCTCGGGTTAGCGGGAAACGAGCAGTACTTC
-,16,TRBJ2-7,TRBV6-6,-,CASSRNPTGGDNEQYF,TGTGCCAGCAGTCGGAATCCCACAGGGGGGGATAACGAGCAGTACTTC
-,15,TRBJ1-1,TRBV7-2,-,CASSLVHSQNTEAFF,TGTGCCAGCAGCTTAGTACACAGCCAGAACACTGAAGCTTTCTTT
TRBD1,14,TRBJ1-1,TRBV7-9,-,CASSLQTGTAEAFF,TGTGCCAGCAGCCTCCAGACAGGGACGGCTGAAGCTTTCTTT
TRBD1,18,TRBJ2-7,TRBV13,-,CASSGPGQGAPQSYEQYF,TGTGCCAGCAGCGGGCCGGGACAGGGGGCCCCCCAGTCCTACGAGCAGTACTTC
-,12,TRBJ1-2,TRBV27,-,CASSPQGYGYTF,TGTGCCAGCAGTCCACAGGGTTATGGCTACACCTTC
-,14,TRBJ2-1,TRBV5-1,-,CASSPLDSHNEQFF,TGCGCCAGCAGCCCCCTGGACAGCCACAATGAGCAGTTCTTC
-,15,TRBJ1-2,TRBV28,-,CASSPWRTGDYGYTF,TGTGCCAGCAGTCCATGGAGAACCGGGGACTATGGCTACACCTTC
-,15,TRBJ1-1,TRBV5-5,-,CASSLGEDMNTEAFF,TGTGCCAGCAGCTTGGGAGAGGATATGAACACTGAAGCTTTCTTT
-,16,TRBJ2-3,TRBV7-9,once,CASSLAFGTSTDTQYF,TGTGCCAGCAGCTTAGCCTTCGGGACGAGCACAGATACGCAGTATTTT
TRBD1,13,TRBJ2-7,TRBV2,-,CASTWDRSYEQYF,TGTGCCAGCACTTGGGACAGGTCCTACGAGCAGTACTTC
-,17,TRBJ2-3,TRBV15,-,CATSRGWGGRSTDTQYF,TGTGCCACCAGCAGAGGGTGGGGTGGGAGAAGCACAGATACGCAGTATTTT
-,16,TRBJ2-2,TRBV18,-,CASSPPNQGNTGELFF,TGTGCCAGCTCACCACCGAATCAGGGGAACACCGGGGAGCTGTTTTTT
-,13,TRBJ1-6,TRBV7-2,once,CASSPRLASPLHF,TGTGCCAGCAGCCCCAGACTCGCCTCACCCCTCCACTTT
TRBD1,15,TRBJ2-7,TRBV11-1,-,CASSRGQARGYEQYF,TGTGCCAGCAGCAGGGGACAGGCGAGGGGGTACGAGCAGTACTTC
TRBD1,17,TRBJ1-3,TRBV9,-,CASSVVDRGEAGNTIYF,TGTGCCAGCAGCGTAGTAGACAGGGGAGAAGCTGGAAACACCATATATTTT
-,14,TRBJ1-1,TRBV27,few,CASSSRTESLGSSW,TGTGCCAGCAGTTCTCGGACAGAATCCCTTGGTTCATCGTGG
-,13,TRBJ1-3,TRBV15,-,CATSRERVHTIYF,TGTGCCACCAGCAGAGAGAGGGTACACACCATATATTTT
TRBD1,15,TRBJ1-2,TRBV5-6,-,CASSLGGQAAYGYTF,TGTGCCAGCAGCTTGGGTGGACAGGCGGCATATGGCTACACCTTC
TRBD1,15,TRBJ2-1,TRBV11-3,few,CASSLGYGTANEQFF,TGTGCCAGCAGCTTAGGCTACGGGACAGCTAATGAGCAGTTCTTC
TRBD2,14,TRBJ2-3,TRBV5-6,-,CASSSGTITDTQYF,TGTGCCAGCAGCTCCGGGACTATCACAGATACGCAGTATTTT
-,14,TRBJ1-3,TRBV5-6,-,CASTPIGSGNTIYF,TGTGCCAGCACCCCGATAGGCTCTGGAAACACCATATATTTT
-,15,TRBJ2-5,TRBV5-6,-,CASSWGSRGSETQYF,TGTGCCAGCAGCTGGGGGTCGAGGGGCTCTGAGACCCAGTACTTC
-,14,TRBJ2-3,TRBV10-2,-,CASSPFGSTDTQYF,TGCGCCAGCAGTCCCTTCGGGAGCACAGATACGCAGTATTTT
-,14,TRBJ2-5,TRBV5-1,-,CASSFGRSQETQYF,TGCGCCAGCAGCTTCGGACGGTCTCAAGAGACCCAGTACTTC